This T cell receptor beta chain was recorded in a study of CD8 T cells in Susac syndrome (dated by TCRdb to between 2019 and 2020). The study in broad terms: Repertoire sequencing was used to test whether CD8+ T cell activation and differentiation in Susac syndrome was antigen driven. Here is what the overall study found, with its caveats: The TCR sequencing and HLA analysis was acknowledged to have included a relatively small number of individuals.

The germline V gene (reference sequence) gives CDR1 as GTSNPN and CDR2 as SVGIG. Including the terminal cysteine and phenylalanine, the CDR3 comprises 13 residues. The sequence is cut down to CDR3 DNA, 39 bases in frame from base 1. Relative to germline, V is 6 bases shorter and J is 1 base shorter, with 12 bases between their ends. RNA was extracted using the RNeasy kit, and roughly 0.45 to 1 ug of the RNA was reverse transcribed with random hexamers. TCR beta CDR3 regions were amplified with the immunoSEQ multiplex PCR assay covering 54 Vbeta and 13 Jbeta segments. To correct PCR amplification bias, a synthetic template baseline was used for both primer optimization and computational correction. The authors processed their data as follows. Reads were annotated to V, D and J genes per IMGT and analyzed with immunoSEQ Analyzer, keeping only productive sequences. Clonality was computed as one minus Shannon entropy normalized by log2 of the number of productive unique sequences. For each patient and control, public and private clones were evaluated within the 100 most prevalent clones. Susac-specific clones were defined as absent from healthy and MS cohorts, roughly 1,100 published viral clones and other ImmuneACCESS disease sequences. Using fastp trimming at Q25 and MiXCR clonotype assembly, TCRdb reanalyzed the public sequencing data and kept in-frame beta chains. All rows with the same CDR3 protein become a single entry with the most common DNA and genes. The V and J calls were determined by TCRdb, not by the authors. The sample data list some 180,000 distinct CDR3 sequences, and roughly 95% of these were observed just once. 0.1% of the sample rests with the top ten.

Peripheral blood CD8+ and CD4+ T cells from healthy donors, Susac syndrome patients and multiple sclerosis patients were profiled using high-throughput TCR beta sequencing. Healthy donors were age- and sex-matched controls. Bulk CD8+ and CD4+ T cells were purified magnetically by negative isolation, whereas CD8+ TEMRA cells were enriched by FACS. Blood was drawn into EDTA tubes, processed within 24 hours, and PBMCs were isolated by density gradient centrifugation. PBMCs intended for TCR sequencing were cryopreserved in liquid nitrogen and were subsequently thawed in a 37 degrees C water bath. The sorted or isolated CD4+, CD8+ and CD8+ TEMRA cells had a purity of 90% or higher. In the case of this clonotype: Its antigen target is currently unknown. Per-nucleotide qualities are absent, and no much larger clonotype sits a single base away.

Here the chain combines TRBV30 and TRBJ1-1; TRBD1 is a weak D gene call, 5 bases matching. This sequence originates from a human donor in good health. Sequences were obtained from CD4+ T cells from PBMCs. The bases read TGTGCCTGTAGGGACTTTAGGAACACTGAAGCTTTCTTT. The resulting protein is CACRDFRNTEAFF.